The T cell receptor beta chain described here comes from a study of blood T cell repertoires in COVID-19. Study-level background: Both acute and convalescent COVID-19 samples were obtained from the United States, Italy and Spain.

Germline-derived CDR1 and CDR2 are SGHDN and FVKESK. V lost 2 bases and J lost 8, with 18 bases in between. The CDR3 length is 15 residues. This clone came up once. TCRdb's table, derived via immunoSEQ multiplex PCR, lists solely in-frame clones and lacks some. The table has some 320,000 clones, roughly 90% seen once. The TCR sequence derives from a man aged 55 to 70 who had recovered from COVID-19. The specimen was PBMCs or T cells enriched from blood (not recorded which). The V call is TRBV14, the J call TRBJ1-2; D possibly corresponds to TRBD1 (5 bases). CDR3: CASSQTGDSRGGYTF. CDR3 bases: TGTGCCAGCAGCCAAACCGGGGACTCAAGGGGCGGCTACACCTTC.